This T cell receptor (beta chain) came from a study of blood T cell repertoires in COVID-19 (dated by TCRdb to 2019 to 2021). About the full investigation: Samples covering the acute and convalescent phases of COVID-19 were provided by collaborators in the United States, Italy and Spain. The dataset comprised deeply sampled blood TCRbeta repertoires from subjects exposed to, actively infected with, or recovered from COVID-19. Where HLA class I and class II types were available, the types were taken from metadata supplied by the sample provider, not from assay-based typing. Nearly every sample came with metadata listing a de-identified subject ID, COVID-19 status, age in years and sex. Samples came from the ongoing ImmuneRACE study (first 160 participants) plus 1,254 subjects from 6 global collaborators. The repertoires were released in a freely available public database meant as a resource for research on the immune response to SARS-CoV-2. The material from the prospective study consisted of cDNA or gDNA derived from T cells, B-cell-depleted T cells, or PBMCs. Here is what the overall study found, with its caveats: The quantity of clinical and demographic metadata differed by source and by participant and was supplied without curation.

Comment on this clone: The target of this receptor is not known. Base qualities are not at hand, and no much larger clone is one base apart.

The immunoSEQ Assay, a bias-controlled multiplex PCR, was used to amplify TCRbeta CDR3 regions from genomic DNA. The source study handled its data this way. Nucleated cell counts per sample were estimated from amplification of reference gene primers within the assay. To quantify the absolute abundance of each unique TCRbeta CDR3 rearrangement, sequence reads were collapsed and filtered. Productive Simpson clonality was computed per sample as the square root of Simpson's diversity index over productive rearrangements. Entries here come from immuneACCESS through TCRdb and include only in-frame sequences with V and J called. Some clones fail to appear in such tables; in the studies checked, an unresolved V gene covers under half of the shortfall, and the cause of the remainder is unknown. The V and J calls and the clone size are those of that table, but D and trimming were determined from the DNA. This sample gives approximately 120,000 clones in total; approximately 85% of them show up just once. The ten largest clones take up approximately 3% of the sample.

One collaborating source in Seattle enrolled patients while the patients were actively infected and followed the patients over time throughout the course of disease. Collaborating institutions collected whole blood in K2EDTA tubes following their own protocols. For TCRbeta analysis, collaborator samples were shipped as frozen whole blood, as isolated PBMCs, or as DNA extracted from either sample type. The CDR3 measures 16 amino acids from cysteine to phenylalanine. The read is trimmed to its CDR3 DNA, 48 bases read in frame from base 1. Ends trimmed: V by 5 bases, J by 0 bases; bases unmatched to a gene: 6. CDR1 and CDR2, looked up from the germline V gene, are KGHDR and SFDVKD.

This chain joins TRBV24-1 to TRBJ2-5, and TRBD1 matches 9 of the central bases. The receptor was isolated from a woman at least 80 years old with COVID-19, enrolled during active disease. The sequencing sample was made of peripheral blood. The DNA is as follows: TGTGCCACCAGTGCCCTTGACAGGGGGTACCAAGAGACCCAGTACTTC. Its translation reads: CATSALDRGYQETQYF.